The entry that follows covers one T cell receptor (beta chain) sequence. Antigen: not known. Reasons for excluding patients were uncontrolled infection, other autoimmune disease, pregnancy or lactation. RNA transcripts provided the source from which TCR beta CDR3 regions were amplified. HTBI primers were employed in a first-round RT-PCR of the TCR CDR3. MiXCR was run by TCRdb on the multiplex PCR reads, yielding one entry per CDR3 protein. The table lists 400,000 or so distinct CDR3 sequences, more than 13% of them singletons. This CDR3 region has 19 residues. J lost 7 bases, V lost 4 bases, and 16 bases had no gene match. From germline, CDR1 is SEHNR and CDR2 FQNEAQ (reference sequence). The data were taken from a study of T cells in Graves' hyperthyroidism and ophthalmopathy. Study-wide context: Before any treatment, at initial diagnosis, peripheral blood was collected. Study findings and constraints: Most expanded thyroid clonotypes above 0.001 recurred in blood.

This chain joins TRBV7-9 and TRBJ2-1; 13 bases agree with TRBD2. The clonotype originates from a man over 45 with Graves' ophthalmopathy. The sample was blood. The CDR3 DNA is TGTGCCAGCAGCTCCCTTTTGGGGGTAGGGACTAGCGGGGAGAATGAGCAGTTCTTC. Its protein is CASSSLLGVGTSGENEQFF.